The table lists the clone carrying this TCR beta chain with a few counts. What it recognizes is unknown. This record belongs to a study of beta chain features in type 1 diabetes. As for the study in general: All samples yielded 85 million to 130 million examined sorted cells.

cDNA synthesis used the whole RNA isolate, giving expressed TCRB sequences. Libraries were prepared by immunoSEQ multiplex PCR; TCRdb keeps only in-frame clonotypes and omits some of them. This table holds almost 350,000 clones, 8% found once. Study-level results: Reads derived from cDNA could over-represent cells showing high TCR expression. Among patients, naive, central memory and Treg TCRB repertoires appeared more similar than among healthy donors. Patients and controls would be equally affected if PCR favored shorter templates.

The CDR3 is 16 residues long. V lost 0 bases to trimming and J lost 2 bases; unmatched junction nucleotides: 2. Germline values: CDR1 SGHVS, CDR2 FNYEAQ. The chain links TRBV7-6 to TRBJ2-1; 9 nucleotides match TRBD2. The TCR comes from a woman between 18 and 29 years old in good health. The sample consisted of central memory CD4+ T cells from blood. CDR3 coding DNA: TGTGCCAGCAGCTTAGCTAGCGGGAGTCCCTACAATGAGCAGTTCTTC. Translating it yields CASSLASGSPYNEQFF.